This TCR beta chain was sequenced for a study of T cells in tumors after PD-1 blockade. Study context: Patients received pembrolizumab 200 mg every 3 weeks or cemiplimab 350 mg every 2 weeks. Study-level findings and limits: Some novel exhausted tumor clones appeared in pre-treatment blood, suggesting peripheral recruitment.

The CDR3 length is 14 residues. The germline gives CDR1 GTSNPN, CDR2 SVGIG (reference sequence). The germline V and J ends were trimmed by 0 bases and 5 bases, with 13 bases remaining between them. The sample holds a few counts of this clone. The antigen is undetermined. Assay: immunoSEQ multiplex PCR; the TCRdb copy retains only in-frame clones and omits some. The sample holds approximately 63,000 clones, less than 85% seen once. This receptor was obtained from a human donor with basal cell carcinoma. The sequencing here drew on PBMCs, taken after anti-PD-1 treatment. This chain connects TRBV30 to TRBJ1-2, with a weak D call TRBD1 (6 bases). Here the CDR3 reads CAWSVSGGRYGYTF. Here the CDR3 DNA reads TGTGCCTGGAGTGTATCCGGGGGGCGGTATGGCTACACCTTC.